This TCR beta chain appears in the sequencing data of a study of cytomegalovirus exposure and HLA in healthy donors. Study results and caveats: Rarity characterized most TCR sequences, yet some public TCRs appeared in many donors. The authors later found most CMV-associated TCR beta chains appeared HLA-restricted. Association of a missense DCLRE1C variant with TCR beta V- and J-gene trimming was reported in a later analysis. Diagnosis of cytomegalovirus status made by the classifier reportedly showed high specificity and sensitivity.

The study ran its PCR with 60 Vbeta and 13 Jbeta primers. The repertoire was sequenced with immunoSEQ multiplex PCR; TCRdb's copy has only in-frame clones and lacks some. The sample has approximately 130,000 clones; around 87% are singletons. A remark on this clone: Its specificity is unknown.

The CDR3 runs 14 residues. V shed 4 bases and J shed 2 bases, with 11 bases lying between them. Looked up from germline, CDR1 is SGHVS and CDR2 is FQNEAQ. This sequence originates from a woman aged 30 to 39 in good health and CMV-seronegative. Sequencing used PBMCs. The V gene is TRBV7-8, the J gene TRBJ1-1; D might be TRBD1 (5 bases). The CDR3, as DNA: TGTGCCAGCAGCTCTTCACAGGCCAACACTGAAGCTTTCTTT. Encoded protein: CASSSSQANTEAFF. Drawing the rest from reference TRBV7-8 and TRBJ1-1, the complete variable domain is GAGVSQSPRYKVAKRGQDVALRCDPISGHVSLFWYQQALGQGPEFLTYFQNEAQLDKSGLPSDRFFAERPEGSVSTLKIQRTQQEDSAVYLCASSSSQANTEAFFGQGTRLTVV.